Presented here are 2 T cell receptor beta chains from one specimen sequenced in a study of blood T cell repertoires in COVID-19. Sequenced by immunoSEQ multiplex PCR; TCRdb stores in-frame clones only, minus some. Among about 320,000 clones listed, roughly 88% were seen once. What was sequenced was peripheral blood. The receptors come from a woman younger than 45 with COVID-19, enrolled during active disease.

Remarks on this clone: The CDR3 carries no conserved terminal phenylalanine or tryptophan, so it likely arises from a read error. No DNA is shown, since the ends of the CDR3 on it are uncertain; the CDR3 is the one TCRdb lists. The chain employs TRBV21-1 and TRBJ1-2; the D call in the table, TRBD1, was not verified against the DNA. TRBV21-1 is reported as a pseudogene. Inclusive of both ends, the CDR3 amounts to 11 amino acids. CDR3 region: CASSPDRATER.

The rearrangement joins TRBV3-1 (or the pseudogene TRBV3-2) to TRBJ1-2, with 12 bases that match TRBD1. J was trimmed by 7 bases and V by 3 bases; bases with no gene match: 6. CDR1 and CDR2 (germline): LGHDT, YNNKEL (reference sequence). The CDR3 is 15 residues long. This CDR3 is CASSHTGTGGSGYTF. The CDR3, as DNA: TGTGCCAGCAGCCACACCGGGACAGGGGGCTCTGGCTACACCTTC.